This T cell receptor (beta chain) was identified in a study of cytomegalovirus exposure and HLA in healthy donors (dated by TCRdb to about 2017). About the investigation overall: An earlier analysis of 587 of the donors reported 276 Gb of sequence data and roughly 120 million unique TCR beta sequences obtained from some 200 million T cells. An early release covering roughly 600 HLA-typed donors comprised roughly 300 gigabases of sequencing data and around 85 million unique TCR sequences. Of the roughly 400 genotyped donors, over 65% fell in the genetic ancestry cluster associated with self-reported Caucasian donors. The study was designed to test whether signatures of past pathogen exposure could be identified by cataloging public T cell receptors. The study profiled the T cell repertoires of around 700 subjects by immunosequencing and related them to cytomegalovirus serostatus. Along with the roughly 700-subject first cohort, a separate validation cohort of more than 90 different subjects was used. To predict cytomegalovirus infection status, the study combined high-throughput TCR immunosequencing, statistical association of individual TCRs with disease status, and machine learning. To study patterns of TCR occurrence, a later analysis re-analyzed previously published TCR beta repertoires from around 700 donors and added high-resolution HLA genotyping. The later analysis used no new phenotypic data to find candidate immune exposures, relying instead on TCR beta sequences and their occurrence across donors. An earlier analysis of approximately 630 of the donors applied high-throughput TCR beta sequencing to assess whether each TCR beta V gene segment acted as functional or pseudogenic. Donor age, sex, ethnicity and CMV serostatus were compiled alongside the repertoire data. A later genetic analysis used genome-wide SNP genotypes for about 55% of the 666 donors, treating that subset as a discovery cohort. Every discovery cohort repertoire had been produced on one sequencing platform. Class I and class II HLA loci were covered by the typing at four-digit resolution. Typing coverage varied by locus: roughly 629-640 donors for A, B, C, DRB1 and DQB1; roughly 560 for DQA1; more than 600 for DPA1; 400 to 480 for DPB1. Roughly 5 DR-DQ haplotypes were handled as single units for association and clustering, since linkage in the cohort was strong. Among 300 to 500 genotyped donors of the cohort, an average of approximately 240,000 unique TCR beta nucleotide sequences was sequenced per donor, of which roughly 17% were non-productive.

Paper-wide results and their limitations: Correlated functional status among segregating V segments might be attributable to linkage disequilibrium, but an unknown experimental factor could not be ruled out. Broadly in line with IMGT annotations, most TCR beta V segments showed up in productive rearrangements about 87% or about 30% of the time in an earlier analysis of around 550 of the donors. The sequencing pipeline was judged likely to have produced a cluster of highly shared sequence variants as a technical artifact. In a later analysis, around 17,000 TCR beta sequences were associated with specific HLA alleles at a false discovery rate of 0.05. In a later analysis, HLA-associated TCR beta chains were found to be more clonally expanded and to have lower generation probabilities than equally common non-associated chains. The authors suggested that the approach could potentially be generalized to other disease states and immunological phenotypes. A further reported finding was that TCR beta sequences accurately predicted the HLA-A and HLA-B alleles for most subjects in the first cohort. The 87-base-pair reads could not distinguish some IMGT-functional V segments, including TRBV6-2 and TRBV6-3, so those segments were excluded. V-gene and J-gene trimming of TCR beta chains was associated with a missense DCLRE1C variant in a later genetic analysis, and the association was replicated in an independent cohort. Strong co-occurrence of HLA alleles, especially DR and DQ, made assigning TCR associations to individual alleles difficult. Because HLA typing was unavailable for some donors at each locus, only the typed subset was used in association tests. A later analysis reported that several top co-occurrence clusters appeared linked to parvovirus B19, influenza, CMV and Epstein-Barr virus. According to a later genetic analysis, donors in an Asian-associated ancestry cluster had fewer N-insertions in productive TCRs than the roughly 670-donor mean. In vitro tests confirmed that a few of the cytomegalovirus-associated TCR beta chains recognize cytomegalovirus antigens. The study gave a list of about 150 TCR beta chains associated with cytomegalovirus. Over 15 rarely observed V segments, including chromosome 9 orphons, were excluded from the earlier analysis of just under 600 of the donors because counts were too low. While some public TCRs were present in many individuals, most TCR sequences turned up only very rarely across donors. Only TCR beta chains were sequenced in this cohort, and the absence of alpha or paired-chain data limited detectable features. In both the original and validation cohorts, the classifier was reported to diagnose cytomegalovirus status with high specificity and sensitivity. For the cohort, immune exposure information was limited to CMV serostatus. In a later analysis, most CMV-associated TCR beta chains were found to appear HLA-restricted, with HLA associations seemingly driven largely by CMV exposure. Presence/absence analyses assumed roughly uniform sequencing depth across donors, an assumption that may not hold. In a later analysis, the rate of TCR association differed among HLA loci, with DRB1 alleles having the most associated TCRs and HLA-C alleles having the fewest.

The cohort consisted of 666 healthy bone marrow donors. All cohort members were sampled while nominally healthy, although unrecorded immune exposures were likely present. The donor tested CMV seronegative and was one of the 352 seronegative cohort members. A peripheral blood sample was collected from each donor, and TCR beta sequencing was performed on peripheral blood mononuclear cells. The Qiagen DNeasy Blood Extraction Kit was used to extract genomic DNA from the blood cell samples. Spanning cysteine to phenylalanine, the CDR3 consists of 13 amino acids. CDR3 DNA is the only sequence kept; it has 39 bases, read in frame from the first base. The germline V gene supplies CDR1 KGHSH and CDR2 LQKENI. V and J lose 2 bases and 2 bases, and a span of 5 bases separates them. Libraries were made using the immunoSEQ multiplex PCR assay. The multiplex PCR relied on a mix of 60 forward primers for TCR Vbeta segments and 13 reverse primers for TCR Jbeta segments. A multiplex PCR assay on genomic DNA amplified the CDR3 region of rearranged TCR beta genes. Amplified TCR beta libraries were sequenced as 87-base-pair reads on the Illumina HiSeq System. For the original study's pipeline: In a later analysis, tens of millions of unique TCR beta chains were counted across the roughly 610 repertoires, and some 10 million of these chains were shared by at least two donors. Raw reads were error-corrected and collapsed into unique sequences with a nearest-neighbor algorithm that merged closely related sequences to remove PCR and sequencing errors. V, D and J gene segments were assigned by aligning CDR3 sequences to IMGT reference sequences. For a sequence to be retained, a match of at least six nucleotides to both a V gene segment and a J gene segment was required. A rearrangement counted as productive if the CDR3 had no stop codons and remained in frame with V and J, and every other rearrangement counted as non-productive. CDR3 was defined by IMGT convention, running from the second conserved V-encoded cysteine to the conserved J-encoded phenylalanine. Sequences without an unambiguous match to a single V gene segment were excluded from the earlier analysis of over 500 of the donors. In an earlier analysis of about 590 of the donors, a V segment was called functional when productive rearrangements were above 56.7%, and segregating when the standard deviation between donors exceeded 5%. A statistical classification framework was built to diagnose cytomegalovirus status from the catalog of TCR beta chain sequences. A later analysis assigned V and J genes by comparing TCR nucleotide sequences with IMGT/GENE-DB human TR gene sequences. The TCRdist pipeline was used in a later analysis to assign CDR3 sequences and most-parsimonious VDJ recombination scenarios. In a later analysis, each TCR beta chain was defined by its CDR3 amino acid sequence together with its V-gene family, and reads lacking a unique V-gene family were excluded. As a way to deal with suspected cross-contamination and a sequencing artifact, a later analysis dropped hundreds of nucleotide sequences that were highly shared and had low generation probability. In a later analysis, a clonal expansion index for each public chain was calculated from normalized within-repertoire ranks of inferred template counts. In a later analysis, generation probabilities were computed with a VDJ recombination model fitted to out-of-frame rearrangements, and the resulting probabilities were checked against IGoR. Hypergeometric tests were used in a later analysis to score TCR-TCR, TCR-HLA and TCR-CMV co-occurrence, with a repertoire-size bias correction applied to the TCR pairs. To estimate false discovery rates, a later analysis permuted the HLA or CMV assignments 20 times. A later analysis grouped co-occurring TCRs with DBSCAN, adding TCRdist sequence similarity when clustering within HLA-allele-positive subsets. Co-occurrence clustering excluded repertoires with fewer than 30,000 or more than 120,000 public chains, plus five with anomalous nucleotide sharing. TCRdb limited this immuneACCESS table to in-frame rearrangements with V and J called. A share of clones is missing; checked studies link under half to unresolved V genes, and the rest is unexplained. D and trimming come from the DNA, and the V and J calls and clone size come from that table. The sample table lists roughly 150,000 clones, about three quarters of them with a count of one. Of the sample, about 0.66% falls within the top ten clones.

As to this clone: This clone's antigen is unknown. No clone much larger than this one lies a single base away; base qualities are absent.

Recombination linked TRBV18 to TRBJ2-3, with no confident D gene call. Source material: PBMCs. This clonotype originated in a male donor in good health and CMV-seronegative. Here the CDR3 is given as CASSPIHTDTQYF. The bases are TGTGCCAGCTCACCAATCCACACAGATACGCAGTATTTT.